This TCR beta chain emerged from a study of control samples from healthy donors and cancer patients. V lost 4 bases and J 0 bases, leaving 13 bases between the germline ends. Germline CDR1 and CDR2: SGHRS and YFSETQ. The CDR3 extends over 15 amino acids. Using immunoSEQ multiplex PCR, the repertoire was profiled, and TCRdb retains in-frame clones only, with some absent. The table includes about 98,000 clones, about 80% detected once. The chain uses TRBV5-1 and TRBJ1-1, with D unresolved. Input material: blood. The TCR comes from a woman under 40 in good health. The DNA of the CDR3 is TGCGCCAGCAGCCTCGACGACAAGCTGAACACTGAAGCTTTCTTT. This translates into CASSLDDKLNTEAFF. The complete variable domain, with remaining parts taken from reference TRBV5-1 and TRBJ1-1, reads KAGVTQTPRYLIKTRGQQVTLSCSPISGHRSVSWYQQTPGQGLQFLFEYFSETQRNKGNFPGRFSGRQFSNSRSEMNVSTLELGDSALYLCASSLDDKLNTEAFFGQGTRLTVV.